A selection of T cell receptor beta chains follows, all from one sample in a study of blood T cell repertoires in COVID-19. Clones were read by immunoSEQ multiplex PCR, and TCRdb kept only the in-frame ones, dropping some. Of hundreds of thousands of clones listed, around 87% are singletons. Material for sequencing was PBMCs or T cells enriched from blood (not recorded which). Receptors were obtained from a woman aged 18-35 years who had recovered from COVID-19. Each CDR3 is given with its conserved first and last residue. The D gene is left open where the match is weak. Some rows mark clone size as missing; the rest say once, few, many or name a class of expanded clone.

j_gene | d_gene | v_gene | abundance | CDR3nt | CDR3aa
TRBJ2-3 | - | TRBV3-1/TRBV3-2 | - | TGTGCCAGCAGCCAAGGACGGACAATTACGCAGTATTTT | CASSQGRTITQYF
TRBJ1-2 | - | TRBV5-1 | - | TGCGCCAGCAGCTTGGCGCCGGGCTATGGCTACACCTTC | CASSLAPGYGYTF
TRBJ1-1 | - | TRBV3-1/TRBV3-2 | - | TGTGCCAGCACCACCGGGGGATGGAACACTGAAGCTTTCTTT | CASTTGGWNTEAFF
TRBJ2-1 | TRBD1 | TRBV7-9 | - | TGTGCCAGCAGCAGCCGGGACAGGGAACCAAATCGGGTCCATGAGCAGTTCTTC | CASSSRDREPNRVHEQFF
TRBJ2-1 | TRBD2 | TRBV11-2 | - | TGTGCCAGCAGCCCAACCGCTAGCGGGGGGAGCTCCTACAATGAGCAGTTCTTC | CASSPTASGGSSYNEQFF
TRBJ1-4 | - | TRBV2 | - | TGTGCCAGCAGTGTTGGCAGTGCAACTAATGAAAAACTGTTTTTT | CASSVGSATNEKLFF
TRBJ1-1 | - | TRBV9 | - | TGTGCCAGCAGCGTAGGGTCAGGGTTGAACACTGAAGCTTTCTTT | CASSVGSGLNTEAFF
TRBJ2-2 | TRBD2 | TRBV7-6 | - | TGTGCCAGCAGCTCTAATGCGGGGGTCACCGGGGAGCTGTTTTTT | CASSSNAGVTGELFF
TRBJ1-1 | - | TRBV3-1/TRBV3-2 | - | TGTGCCAGCAGCCAAGCCGGTTACACTGAAGCTTTCTTT | CASSQAGYTEAFF
TRBJ1-6 | - | TRBV28 | - | TGTGCCAGCAGTTTATGGGACACCCTCCACTTT | CASSLWDTLHF
TRBJ2-5 | TRBD1 | TRBV11-2 | - | TGTGCCAGCAGCTCGCTACAGGGGGCTCAAGAGACCCAGTACTTC | CASSSLQGAQETQYF
TRBJ1-5 | - | TRBV28 | few | TGTGCCAGCAGTTTATCGGACATTTGGGGCAATCAGCCCCAGCATTTT | CASSLSDIWGNQPQHF
TRBJ1-3 | - | TRBV25-1 | - | TGTGCCAGCAGTGGACTGGACAGAAGCACACATTTT | CASSGLDRSTHF
TRBJ2-3 | TRBD2 | TRBV2 | - | TGTGCCAGCAGCCTCACTAGCGGGGGGGCCGGGGCAGATACGCAGTATTTT | CASSLTSGGAGADTQYF
TRBJ1-6 | - | TRBV19 | - | TGTGCCAGTAATCCGACTCCGAATGGTTCACCCCTCCACTTT | CASNPTPNGSPLHF
TRBJ1-1 | - | TRBV3-1/TRBV3-2 | - | TGTGCCAGCAGCCAGTACCAGACGGGGAACACTGAAGCTTTCTTT | CASSQYQTGNTEAFF
TRBJ1-1 | TRBD1 | TRBV4-1 | once | TGCGCCAGCAGAACCTTCGGGACAGGGGGCATCGTGAACACTGAAGCTTTCTTT | CASRTFGTGGIVNTEAFF
TRBJ1-6 | TRBD1 | TRBV2 | - | TGTGCCACCCGGACAGGGGATAATTCACCCCTCCACTTT | CATRTGDNSPLHF
TRBJ1-2 | TRBD1 | TRBV5-1 | - | TGCGCCAGCAGCTCGGAGGGGGCTATTAATGGCTACACCTTC | CASSSEGAINGYTF
TRBJ1-4 | - | TRBV10-3 | - | TGTGCCATCACCGGGTTTCCTAATGAAAAACTGTTTTTT | CAITGFPNEKLFF
TRBJ1-1 | TRBD1 | TRBV2 | - | TGTGCCAGCAGGGACGACAGGGGGGCGACTGAAGCTTTCTTT | CASRDDRGATEAFF
TRBJ1-1 | - | TRBV9 | - | TGTGCCAGCAGCGTAGGACCAGGGCGGAACACTGAAGCTTTCTTT | CASSVGPGRNTEAFF
TRBJ1-5 | TRBD1 | TRBV9 | - | TGTGCCAGCAGCGCCGGGACAGGGAATCAGCCCCAGCATTTT | CASSAGTGNQPQHF
TRBJ1-1 | - | TRBV7-9 | - | TGTGCCAGCAGCTTATTTTTACAGGGTTTCGGTCAGGACACTGAAGCTTTCTTT | CASSLFLQGFGQDTEAFF
TRBJ1-2 | - | TRBV27 | - | TGTGCCACCTTTTCTCGGGGGGAGTCTGGCTACACCTTC | CATFSRGESGYTF
TRBJ1-2 | - | TRBV5-1 | - | TGCGCCAGCAGGTCAGGGGCAGGGAACCGTGGCTACACCTTC | CASRSGAGNRGYTF
TRBJ1-3 | - | TRBV10-3 | - | TGTGCCATCAGGAAGGAGGGCTCCGGAAACACCATATATTTT | CAIRKEGSGNTIYF
TRBJ2-7 | - | TRBV2 | once | TGTGCCAGTCTGGACACCAGCTCCTACGAGCAGTACTTC | CASLDTSSYEQYF
TRBJ1-1 | - | TRBV6-5 | - | TGTGCCAGCAGTTCCCCCAGGGTAGCTTTCTTT | CASSSPRVAFF
TRBJ1-2 | TRBD1 | TRBV7-9 | - | TGTGCCAGCAGCCTCCGGGACAGCTATGGCTACACCTTC | CASSLRDSYGYTF
TRBJ1-4 | TRBD1 | TRBV27 | - | TGTGCCAACAGCGGACAGGGAGGGGAAAAACTGTTTTTT | CANSGQGGEKLFF
TRBJ1-1 | - | TRBV7-8 | - | TGTGCCAGCAGCTTAGGACAGAACACTGAAGCTTTCTTT | CASSLGQNTEAFF
TRBJ1-6 | TRBD1 | TRBV6-4 | - | TGTGCCAGCAGTGAGGGACAGGGGAATTCACCCCTCCACTTT | CASSEGQGNSPLHF
TRBJ1-5 | - | TRBV15 | - | TGTGCCACCAGCAGAGATTATACCTCCCAGACAGGCGTAAATCAGCCCCAGCATTTT | CATSRDYTSQTGVNQPQHF
TRBJ2-3 | - | TRBV6-4 | - | TGTGCCAGCAGTGACTCGAGCCTTGCAGATACGCAGTATTTT | CASSDSSLADTQYF